The subject of this entry is one T cell receptor beta chain. Germline V CDR1 and CDR2: KGHSH, LQKENI. The V and J ends lost 3 bases and 7 bases respectively, with 9 bases between them. The CDR3 is made up of 13 amino acids. Per the study methods: It was from reference gene primer amplification that nucleated cell counts were estimated. TCRdb's table, derived via immunoSEQ multiplex PCR, lists solely in-frame clones and lacks some. V, J and clone size reflect that table, while D and trimming were determined from the DNA. This sample has tens of thousands of clones, with 85% to 90% found just once. These data are taken from a study of blood T cell repertoires in COVID-19. Looking at the study overall: COVID-19 samples, acute and convalescent, were from the United States, Italy and Spain. T cells, B-cell-depleted T cells, or PBMCs supplied cDNA or gDNA.

The sequence came from a woman aged 80 or older in a cohort sampled during active or convalescent COVID-19. Sequenced sample: peripheral blood. The J gene is TRBJ1-4, the V gene TRBV18; D unresolved. The CDR3 reads CASSPRSTEKLFF. The CDR3 nucleotides read TGTGCCAGCTCACCCAGGTCTACTGAAAAACTGTTTTTT.